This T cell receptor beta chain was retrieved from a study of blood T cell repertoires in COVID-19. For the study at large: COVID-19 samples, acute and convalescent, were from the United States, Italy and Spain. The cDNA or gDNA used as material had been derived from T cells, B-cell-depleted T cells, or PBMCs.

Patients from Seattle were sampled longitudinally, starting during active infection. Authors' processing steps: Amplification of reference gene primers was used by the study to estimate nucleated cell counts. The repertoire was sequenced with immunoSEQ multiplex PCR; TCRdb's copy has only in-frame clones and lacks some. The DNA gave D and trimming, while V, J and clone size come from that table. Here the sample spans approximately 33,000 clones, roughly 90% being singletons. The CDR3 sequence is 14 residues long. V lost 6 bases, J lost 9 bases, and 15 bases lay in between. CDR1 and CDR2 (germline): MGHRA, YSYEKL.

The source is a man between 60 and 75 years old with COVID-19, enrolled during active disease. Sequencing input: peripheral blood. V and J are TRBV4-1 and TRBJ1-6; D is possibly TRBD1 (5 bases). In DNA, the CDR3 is TGCGCCAGCAGGCCCGGGACGGAGGGTTCACCCCTCCACTTT. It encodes CASRPGTEGSPLHF.